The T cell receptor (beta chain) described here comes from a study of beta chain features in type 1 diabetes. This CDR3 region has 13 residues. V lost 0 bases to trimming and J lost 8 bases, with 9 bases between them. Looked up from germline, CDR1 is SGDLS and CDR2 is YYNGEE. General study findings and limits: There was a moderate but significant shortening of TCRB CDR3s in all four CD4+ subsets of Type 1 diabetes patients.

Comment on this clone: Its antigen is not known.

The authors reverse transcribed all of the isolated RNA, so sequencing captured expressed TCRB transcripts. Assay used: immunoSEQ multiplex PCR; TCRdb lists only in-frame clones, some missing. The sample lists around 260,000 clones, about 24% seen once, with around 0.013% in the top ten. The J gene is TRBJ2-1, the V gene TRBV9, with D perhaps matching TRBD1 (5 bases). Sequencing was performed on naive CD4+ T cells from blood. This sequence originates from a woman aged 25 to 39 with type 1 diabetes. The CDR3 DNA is TGTGCCAGCAGCGTAGGAGTAGGGGATGAGCAGTTCTTC. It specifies CASSVGVGDEQFF.